A selection of T cell receptor beta chains follows, all from one sample in a study of blood T cells in healthy people across ages. TCRdb re-called the 5' RACE reads with MiXCR, one entry per CDR3 protein. The sample lists around 1.7 million distinct CDR3 sequences, about 28% occurring once. Sequenced input: blood. These receptor sequences come from a woman between 25 and 40 years old in good health. The CDR3 runs from the conserved cysteine through the conserved F or W. A D gene is named only where the DNA matches it firmly. Rows may omit the clone size; those that give it use once, few, many or a size class.

v_gene: TRBV5-1; j_gene: TRBJ2-6; abundance: few; d_gene: -; CDR3nt: TGCGCCAGCAGCTTGAACAGTCCTAGAGGTGGCTCTGGGGCCAACGTCCTGACTTTC; CDR3aa: CASSLNSPRGGSGANVLTF
v_gene: TRBV10-2; j_gene: TRBJ2-7; abundance: -; d_gene: TRBD2; CDR3nt: TGCGCCAGCAGTGAGGGGACTAGCGGGAGCTCCGAGCAGTACTTC; CDR3aa: CASSEGTSGSSEQYF
v_gene: TRBV12-5; j_gene: TRBJ2-3; abundance: -; d_gene: TRBD2; CDR3nt: TGTGCTAGTGGCCGGAGCGGGATCACAGATACGCAGTATTTT; CDR3aa: CASGRSGITDTQYF
v_gene: TRBV15; j_gene: TRBJ2-5; abundance: few; d_gene: -; CDR3nt: TGTGCCACCAGCAGGGACAGCCAAGAGACCCAGTACTTC; CDR3aa: CATSRDSQETQYF
v_gene: TRBV12-3/TRBV12-4; j_gene: TRBJ2-1; abundance: many; d_gene: -; CDR3nt: TGTGCCAGCAGTACGGCTGGGGTTAGGGGGGAGTTCTTC; CDR3aa: CASSTAGVRGEFF
v_gene: TRBV5-1; j_gene: TRBJ2-1; abundance: -; d_gene: TRBD2; CDR3nt: TGCGCCAGCAGCTTGGGGCGGGGGGTTAAATCCTACAATGAGCAGTTCTTC; CDR3aa: CASSLGRGVKSYNEQFF
v_gene: TRBV15; j_gene: TRBJ1-1; abundance: -; d_gene: -; CDR3nt: TGTGCCACCAGCAGCACAAACATGAACACTGAAGCTTTCTTT; CDR3aa: CATSSTNMNTEAFF
v_gene: TRBV7-2; j_gene: TRBJ2-3; abundance: once; d_gene: -; CDR3nt: TGTGCCAGCAGCGCTCAAACGGTAGATACGCAGTATTTT; CDR3aa: CASSAQTVDTQYF
v_gene: TRBV20-1; j_gene: TRBJ2-1; abundance: -; d_gene: TRBD2; CDR3nt: TGCAGTGCTCTAAGGGGCGGGAGAGGGGATGAGCAGTTCTTC; CDR3aa: CSALRGGRGDEQFF
v_gene: TRBV15; j_gene: TRBJ1-1; abundance: few; d_gene: -; CDR3nt: TGTGCCACCAGCAGAGATGGACGTCTCCCGAACACTGAAGCTTTCTTT; CDR3aa: CATSRDGRLPNTEAFF
v_gene: TRBV15; j_gene: TRBJ2-7; abundance: -; d_gene: -; CDR3nt: TGTGCCACCAGCAGAGCTCCAGACTCCTACGGGCAGTACTTC; CDR3aa: CATSRAPDSYGQYF
v_gene: TRBV11-2; j_gene: TRBJ2-5; abundance: -; d_gene: -; CDR3nt: TGTGCCAGCAGCTTTAGCACGAATCAAGAGACCCAGTACTTC; CDR3aa: CASSFSTNQETQYF
v_gene: TRBV5-1; j_gene: TRBJ2-1; abundance: -; d_gene: TRBD1; CDR3nt: TGCGCCAGCAGAGCCGGGACAGGGTTGAGTCCCAATGAGCAGTTCTTC; CDR3aa: CASRAGTGLSPNEQFF
v_gene: TRBV2; j_gene: TRBJ2-1; abundance: -; d_gene: -; CDR3nt: TGTGCCAGCAACGGCAGGGTGGTGGGTGAGCAGTTCTTC; CDR3aa: CASNGRVVGEQFF
v_gene: TRBV18; j_gene: TRBJ2-3; abundance: many; d_gene: -; CDR3nt: TGTGCCAGCAGCCCGCGGTCAGATACGCAGTATTTT; CDR3aa: CASSPRSDTQYF
v_gene: TRBV20-1; j_gene: TRBJ1-2; abundance: few; d_gene: -; CDR3nt: TGCAGTGCTAGAGATCTTTTCGTCCGGGGTAATGATAACTATGGCTACACCTTC; CDR3aa: CSARDLFVRGNDNYGYTF
v_gene: TRBV4-1; j_gene: TRBJ2-3; abundance: -; d_gene: TRBD2; CDR3nt: TGCGCCAGCAGCCAAGGGTTCCGGGAGGGGACAGATACGCAGTATTTT; CDR3aa: CASSQGFREGTDTQYF
v_gene: TRBV19; j_gene: TRBJ2-3; abundance: -; d_gene: -; CDR3nt: TGTGCCAGTAGTATTCCCGGAGGCGGCACAGATACGCAGTATTTT; CDR3aa: CASSIPGGGTDTQYF
v_gene: TRBV20-1; j_gene: TRBJ2-5; abundance: few; d_gene: -; CDR3nt: TGCAGTGCTAGACGAATCGGAGTAGGGGAGACCCAGTACTTC; CDR3aa: CSARRIGVGETQYF
v_gene: TRBV18; j_gene: TRBJ2-1; abundance: many; d_gene: -; CDR3nt: TGTGCCAGCTCACGGGTCCCGGAGGGCGAGCCCCACAATGAGCAGTTCTTC; CDR3aa: CASSRVPEGEPHNEQFF
v_gene: TRBV29-1; j_gene: TRBJ1-1; abundance: -; d_gene: -; CDR3nt: TGCAGCGTTGTCGGCAGAGCTATGAACACTGAAGCTTTCTTT; CDR3aa: CSVVGRAMNTEAFF
v_gene: TRBV5-1; j_gene: TRBJ1-1; abundance: -; d_gene: -; CDR3nt: TGCGCCAGCAGCGTACCTGATGGGGCTCGAGGTTTCTTT; CDR3aa: CASSVPDGARGFF
v_gene: TRBV3-1; j_gene: TRBJ2-5; abundance: few; d_gene: TRBD1; CDR3nt: TGTGCCAGCAGCCTCCGGGACAGCGAGACCCAGTACTTC; CDR3aa: CASSLRDSETQYF
v_gene: TRBV29-1; j_gene: TRBJ1-2; abundance: -; d_gene: TRBD1; CDR3nt: TGCGGCGGACTCGTCCGGGACAGGGCGAGTGGCTACACCTTC; CDR3aa: CGGLVRDRASGYTF
v_gene: TRBV5-1; j_gene: TRBJ2-1; abundance: -; d_gene: -; CDR3nt: TGCGCCAGCAGCTTGGGACTGGTGAACAATGAGCAGTTCTTC; CDR3aa: CASSLGLVNNEQFF
v_gene: TRBV5-1; j_gene: TRBJ2-5; abundance: few; d_gene: -; CDR3nt: TGCGCCAGCAGCTCAAGCTCGGTCCGGACTCAAGAGACCCAGTACTTC; CDR3aa: CASSSSSVRTQETQYF
v_gene: TRBV20-1; j_gene: TRBJ2-7; abundance: few; d_gene: TRBD1; CDR3nt: TGCAGTGCTAGTCTGGACAGGATCAACGAGCAGTACTTC; CDR3aa: CSASLDRINEQYF
v_gene: TRBV12-3/TRBV12-4; j_gene: TRBJ1-6; abundance: many; d_gene: -; CDR3nt: TGTGCCAGCAGTACCGGGGTCTATAATTCACCCCTCCACTTT; CDR3aa: CASSTGVYNSPLHF
v_gene: TRBV5-1; j_gene: TRBJ1-1; abundance: few; d_gene: -; CDR3nt: TGCGCCAGCAGCCCTGGGACATCGAACACTGAAGCTTTCTTT; CDR3aa: CASSPGTSNTEAFF
v_gene: TRBV7-2; j_gene: TRBJ1-6; abundance: -; d_gene: -; CDR3nt: TGTGCCAGCAGCTTATATGATTCACCCCCCCACTTT; CDR3aa: CASSLYDSPPHF
v_gene: TRBV14; j_gene: TRBJ2-1; abundance: once; d_gene: -; CDR3nt: -; CDR3aa: CASSQDLRQQQFF
v_gene: TRBV5-1; j_gene: TRBJ2-6; abundance: many; d_gene: -; CDR3nt: TGCGCCAGCAGCTTGGACAGACCCTCTGGGGCCAACGTCCTGACTTTC; CDR3aa: CASSLDRPSGANVLTF
v_gene: TRBV20-1; j_gene: TRBJ2-3; abundance: -; d_gene: TRBD2; CDR3nt: TGCAGTGCCGCCCCTAGCGGGGCGAGCACAGATACGCAGTATTTT; CDR3aa: CSAAPSGASTDTQYF
v_gene: TRBV24-1; j_gene: TRBJ2-1; abundance: -; d_gene: TRBD2; CDR3nt: TGTGCCACCAGTGGCGGGACTAGCCGTTACAATGAGCAGTTCTTC; CDR3aa: CATSGGTSRYNEQFF
v_gene: TRBV12-3/TRBV12-4; j_gene: TRBJ2-5; abundance: few; d_gene: -; CDR3nt: TGTGCTAGCAGGACGCAGGGAAGGGATGAGGAGACCCAGTACTTC; CDR3aa: CASRTQGRDEETQYF
v_gene: TRBV20-1; j_gene: TRBJ2-1; abundance: few; d_gene: TRBD2; CDR3nt: TGCAGTGCAAGGGGGTTCGCGGGGGGAAACAATGAGCAGTTCTTC; CDR3aa: CSARGFAGGNNEQFF
v_gene: TRBV5-1; j_gene: TRBJ2-7; abundance: -; d_gene: -; CDR3nt: TGCGCCAGCAGCTTAATCCGGGACACAATTACCTCCTACGAGCAGTACTTC; CDR3aa: CASSLIRDTITSYEQYF
v_gene: TRBV7-2; j_gene: TRBJ1-2; abundance: many; d_gene: -; CDR3nt: TGTGCCAAACAAGGGGACTATGGCTACACCTTC; CDR3aa: CAKQGDYGYTF
v_gene: TRBV18; j_gene: TRBJ2-7; abundance: many; d_gene: -; CDR3nt: TGTGCCAGCAGCTTAACGCAGGGAGACGAGCAGTACTTC; CDR3aa: CASSLTQGDEQYF
v_gene: TRBV6-2/TRBV6-3; j_gene: TRBJ2-3; abundance: -; d_gene: -; CDR3nt: TGTGCCAGCAGTTGGCCCAGCGGGAGCACAGATACGCAGTATTTT; CDR3aa: CASSWPSGSTDTQYF
v_gene: TRBV20-1; j_gene: TRBJ1-2; abundance: many; d_gene: -; CDR3nt: TGCAGTGCTAGAGATGCCAGGAACTATGGCTACACCTTC; CDR3aa: CSARDARNYGYTF
v_gene: TRBV27; j_gene: TRBJ2-2; abundance: few; d_gene: TRBD1; CDR3nt: TGTGCCAGCAGTCCCACCTGGGACAGGGTAGGGGAGCTGTTTTTT; CDR3aa: CASSPTWDRVGELFF
v_gene: TRBV7-2; j_gene: TRBJ2-3; abundance: -; d_gene: TRBD2; CDR3nt: TGTGCCAGCAGCTTAGCGACGAGCGGGAGAGGGAGCACAGATACGCAGTATTTT; CDR3aa: CASSLATSGRGSTDTQYF
v_gene: TRBV5-1; j_gene: TRBJ1-1; abundance: few; d_gene: -; CDR3nt: TGCGCCAGCAGCTCGACGGTGGGGGCGCGGAACACTGAAGCTTTCTTT; CDR3aa: CASSSTVGARNTEAFF
v_gene: TRBV20-1; j_gene: TRBJ1-2; abundance: -; d_gene: TRBD1; CDR3nt: TGCAGGGCTAGAGGGGAGACAGGGGAAGGCTACACCTTC; CDR3aa: CRARGETGEGYTF
v_gene: TRBV12-3/TRBV12-4; j_gene: TRBJ1-2; abundance: many; d_gene: -; CDR3nt: TGTGCCAGCAGTTTTATGGGGGAGGGCTACACCTTC; CDR3aa: CASSFMGEGYTF
v_gene: TRBV29-1; j_gene: TRBJ2-7; abundance: many; d_gene: TRBD2; CDR3nt: TGCAGCGTTGGGCTCGGGACTACCTACGAGCAGTACTTC; CDR3aa: CSVGLGTTYEQYF
v_gene: TRBV12-3/TRBV12-4; j_gene: TRBJ1-2; abundance: -; d_gene: -; CDR3nt: TGTGCCAGCAGTTTTTCATCAACGGGCTACACCTTC; CDR3aa: CASSFSSTGYTF